The T cell receptor (beta chain) under discussion was sequenced for a study of early T cells in non-severe SARS-CoV-2 infection (dated by TCRdb to about 2021). Regarding the complete study: Because TCR sequencing was done on bulk RNA from unsorted whole blood, the alpha and beta chains could not be paired. Results and caveats for the whole study, not just this receptor: VDJdb matching was skewed toward anti-spike CD8 responses, so virus-specific expansions were likely underestimated and private and CD4 specificities were missed.

The library was obtained by 5' RACE. Reads for this sample came from a NextSeq 500. The TCR library protocol attached unique molecular identifiers to individual cDNA molecules to correct for sequencing error and PCR bias. Both TCR alpha and beta chains were sequenced, and tight co-correlation was observed between alpha and beta sequence abundances in each sample. The study's own analysis went as follows. Decombinator V4 was used to annotate TCR sequences for V gene, J gene and CDR3. Expanded TCRs were defined as changing significantly between any two time points under a Poisson model with p below 0.0001. TCR abundances were normalised to the total number of TCRs sequenced per sample and were expressed as counts per million. TRAV1-2 paired with TRAJ12, TRAJ20 or TRAJ33 defined MAIT TCRs, while TRAV10 paired with TRAJ18 defined iNKT TCRs. VDJdb, accessed 1 November 2021, was searched for CMV, EBV and SARS-CoV-2 annotated TCRs, excluding TCRs annotated for multiple antigens. TCRdb reran the public reads through fastp at Q25 and MiXCR, keeping productive beta chains. One record per CDR3 amino acid sequence lists the most common genes and DNA. The V and J calls shown here were made by TCRdb, not taken from the authors' results. Here the sample has tens of thousands of distinct CDR3 sequences; roughly 15% occur a single time. The ten largest clones take up 3.9% of the sample.

Note on this clonotype: It has no known antigen specificity. The input lacks base qualities; no much larger clone sits a single base away.

From its cysteine to its phenylalanine, the CDR3 spans 14 amino acids. This entry keeps only the CDR3 DNA: 42 bases, framed from base 1. Unmatched junction bases come to 5, with V trimmed by 3 bases and J by 7 bases. The germline V gene (reference sequence) yields SEHNR for CDR1 and FQNEAQ for CDR2. This was a case-control study nested in a cohort of healthcare workers in London, UK, who had nasopharyngeal swab PCR tests and blood samples taken every week. Healthcare workers were recruited between 23 and 31 March 2020, during the week of the UK lockdown, and were followed weekly for up to about 15 weeks.

Sequenced material: whole blood, taken at baseline. The TCR originated in an adult who was a healthcare worker with PCR-confirmed SARS-CoV-2 infection or an uninfected control (not recorded which). The chain is made from TRBV7-9 and TRBJ2-3, with 9 bases aligning to TRBD2. The CDR3 region has the sequence CASSFEAGGNTQYF. The sequenced DNA is TGTGCCAGCAGCTTTGAAGCGGGGGGAAATACGCAGTATTTT.